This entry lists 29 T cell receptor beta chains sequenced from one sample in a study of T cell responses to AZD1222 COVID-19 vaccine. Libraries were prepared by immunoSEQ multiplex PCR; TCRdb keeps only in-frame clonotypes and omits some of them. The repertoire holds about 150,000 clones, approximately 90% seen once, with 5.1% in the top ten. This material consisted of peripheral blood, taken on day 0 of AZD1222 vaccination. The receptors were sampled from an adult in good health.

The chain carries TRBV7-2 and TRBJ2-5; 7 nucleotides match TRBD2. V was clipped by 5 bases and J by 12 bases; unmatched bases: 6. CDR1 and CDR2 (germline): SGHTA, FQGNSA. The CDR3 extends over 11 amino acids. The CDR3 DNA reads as TGTGCCAGCAGCCTGGGACTATCAAAGTACTTC. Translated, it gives CASSLGLSKYF.

CDR3 sequence reads: CASSRTVNEQFF. The CDR3 DNA sequence: TGTGCCAGCAGCCGAACAGTCAATGAGCAGTTCTTC. The gene calls are TRBV7-9 and TRBJ2-1; D uncertain. V lost 5 bases to trimming and J lost 6 bases, with 8 bases between them. Per germline, CDR1 SEHNR and CDR2 FQNEAQ (reference sequence). This CDR3 spans 12 amino acids.

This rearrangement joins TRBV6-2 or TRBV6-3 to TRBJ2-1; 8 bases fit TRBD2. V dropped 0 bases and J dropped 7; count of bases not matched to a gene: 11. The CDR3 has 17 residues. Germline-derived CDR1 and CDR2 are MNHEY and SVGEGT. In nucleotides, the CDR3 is TGTGCCAGCAGTTACTCAGGGTCGCAGCGGGAGTGGAATGAGCAGTTCTTC. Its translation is CASSYSGSQREWNEQFF.

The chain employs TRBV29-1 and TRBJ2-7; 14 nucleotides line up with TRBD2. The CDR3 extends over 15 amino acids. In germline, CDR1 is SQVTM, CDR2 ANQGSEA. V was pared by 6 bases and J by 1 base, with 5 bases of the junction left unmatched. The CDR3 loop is CSVSGLAGESYEQYF. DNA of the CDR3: TGCAGCGTATCGGGACTAGCGGGAGAGTCCTACGAGCAGTACTTC.

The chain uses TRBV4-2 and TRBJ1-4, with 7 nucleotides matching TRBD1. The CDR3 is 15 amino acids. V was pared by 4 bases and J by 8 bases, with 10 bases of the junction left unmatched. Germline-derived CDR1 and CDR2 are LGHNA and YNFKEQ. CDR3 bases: TGTGCCAGCAGCCCCTGGGCTTTAGGGGGCGAAAAACTGTTTTTT. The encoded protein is CASSPWALGGEKLFF.

The CDR3 nucleotides are TGTGCCAGCAGCAAGGGACTAGCGGGATGGGAGTTCTTC. Protein sequence: CASSKGLAGWEFF. The chain couples TRBV5-4 to TRBJ2-1; 13 bases agree with TRBD2. J gave up 14 bases and V 4 bases, and 6 bases lay outside the gene matches. The germline V gene encodes CDR1 SGHNT and CDR2 YYREEE (reference sequence). This CDR3 has 13 amino acids.

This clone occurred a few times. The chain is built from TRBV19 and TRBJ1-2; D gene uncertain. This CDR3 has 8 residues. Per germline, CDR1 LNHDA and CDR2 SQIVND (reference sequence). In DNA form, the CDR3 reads TGTCTCCGGACTGGCTACACCTTC. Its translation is CLRTGYTF. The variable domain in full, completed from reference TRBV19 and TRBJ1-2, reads DGGITQSPKYLFRKEGQNVTLSCEQNLNHDAMYWYRQDPGQGLRLIYYSQIVNDFQKGDIAEGYSVSREKKESFPLTVTSAQKNPTAFYLCLRTGYTFGSGTRLTVV.

The CDR3 spells CASRDFGGSRNEQFF. CDR3 DNA sequence: TGTGCCAGCAGGGACTTTGGCGGGAGTCGCAATGAGCAGTTCTTC. The chain recombines TRBV6-6 with TRBJ2-1; 7 positions agree with TRBD2. CDR1 MNHNY and CDR2 SVGAGI come from the germline V gene (reference sequence). V trimming: 6 bases; J trimming: 6 bases; junction bases outside the gene matches: 11. The CDR3 is 15 residues long.

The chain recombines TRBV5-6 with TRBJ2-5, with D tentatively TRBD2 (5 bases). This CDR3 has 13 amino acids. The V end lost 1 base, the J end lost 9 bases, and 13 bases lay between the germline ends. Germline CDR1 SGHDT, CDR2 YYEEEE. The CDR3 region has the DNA TGTGCCAGCAGCTTGCGGCGGATGGAGGCCCAGTACTTC. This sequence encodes CASSLRRMEAQYF.

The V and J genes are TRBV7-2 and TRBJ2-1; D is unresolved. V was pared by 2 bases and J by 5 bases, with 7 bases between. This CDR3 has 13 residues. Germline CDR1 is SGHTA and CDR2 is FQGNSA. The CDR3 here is CASSLYRDNEQFF. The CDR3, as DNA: TGTGCCAGCAGCTTATACAGAGACAATGAGCAGTTCTTC. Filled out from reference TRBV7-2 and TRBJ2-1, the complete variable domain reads GAGVSQSPSNKVTEKGKDVELRCDPISGHTALYWYRQSLGQGLEFLIYFQGNSAPDKSGLPSDRFSAERTGGSVSTLTIQRTQQEDSAVYLCASSLYRDNEQFFGPGTRLTVL.

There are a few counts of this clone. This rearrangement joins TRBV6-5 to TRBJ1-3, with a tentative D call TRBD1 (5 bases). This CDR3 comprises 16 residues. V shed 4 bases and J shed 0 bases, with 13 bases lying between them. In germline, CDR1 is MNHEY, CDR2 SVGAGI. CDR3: CASSSAGFYSGNTIYF. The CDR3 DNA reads TGTGCCAGCAGTTCGGCAGGGTTTTACTCTGGAAACACCATATATTTT.

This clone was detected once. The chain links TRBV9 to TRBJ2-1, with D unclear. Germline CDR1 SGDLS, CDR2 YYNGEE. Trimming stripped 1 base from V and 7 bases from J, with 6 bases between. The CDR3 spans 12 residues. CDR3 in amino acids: CASSVRSNEQFF. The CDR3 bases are TGTGCCAGCAGCGTAAGGTCGAATGAGCAGTTCTTC.

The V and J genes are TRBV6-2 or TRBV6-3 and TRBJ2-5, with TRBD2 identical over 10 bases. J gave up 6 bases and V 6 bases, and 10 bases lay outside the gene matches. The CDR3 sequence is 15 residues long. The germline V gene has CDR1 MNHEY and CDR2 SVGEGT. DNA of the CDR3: TGTGCCAGCAGCCGCGGACTAGCGGCGCCCAAGACCCAGTACTTC. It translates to CASSRGLAAPKTQYF.

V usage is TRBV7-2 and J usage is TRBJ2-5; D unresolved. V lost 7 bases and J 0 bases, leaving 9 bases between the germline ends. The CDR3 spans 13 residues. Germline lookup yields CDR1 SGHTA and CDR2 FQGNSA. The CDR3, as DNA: TGTGCCAGCACCAACGCGAACCAAGAGACCCAGTACTTC. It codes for CASTNANQETQYF.

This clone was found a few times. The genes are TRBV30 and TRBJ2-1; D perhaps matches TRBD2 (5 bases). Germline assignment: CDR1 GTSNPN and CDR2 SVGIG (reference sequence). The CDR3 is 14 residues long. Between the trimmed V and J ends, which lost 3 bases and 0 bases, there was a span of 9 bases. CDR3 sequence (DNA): TGTGCCTGGAGAGCGGACCGCTCCTACAATGAGCAGTTCTTC. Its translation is CAWRADRSYNEQFF. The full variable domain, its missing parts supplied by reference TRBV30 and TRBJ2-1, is SQTIHQWPATLVQPVGSPLSLECTVEGTSNPNLYWYRQAAGRGLQLLFYSVGIGQISSEVPQNLSASRPQDRQFILSSKKLLLSDSGFYLCAWRADRSYNEQFFGPGTRLTVL.

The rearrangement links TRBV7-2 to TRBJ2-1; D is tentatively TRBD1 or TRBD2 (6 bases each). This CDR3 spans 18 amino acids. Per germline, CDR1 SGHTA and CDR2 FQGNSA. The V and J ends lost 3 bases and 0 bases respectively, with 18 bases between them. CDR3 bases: TGTGCCAGCAGCTTCCGTGGGGGGCGACAGTCCTCCTACAATGAGCAGTTCTTC. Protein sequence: CASSFRGGRQSSYNEQFF.

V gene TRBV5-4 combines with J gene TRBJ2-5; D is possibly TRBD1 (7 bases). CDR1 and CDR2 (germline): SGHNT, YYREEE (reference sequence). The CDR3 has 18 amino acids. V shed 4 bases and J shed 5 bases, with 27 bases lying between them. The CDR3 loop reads CASSPSSVSGGKRETQYF. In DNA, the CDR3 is TGTGCCAGCAGCCCCTCGTCAGTGTCAGGGGGGAAGAGGGAGACCCAGTACTTC.

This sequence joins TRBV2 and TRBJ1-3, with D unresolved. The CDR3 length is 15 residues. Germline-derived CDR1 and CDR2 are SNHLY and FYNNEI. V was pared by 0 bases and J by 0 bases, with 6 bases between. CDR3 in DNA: TGTGCCAGCAGTGAAGCTAGGGCCTCTGGAAACACCATATATTTT. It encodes CASSEARASGNTIYF.

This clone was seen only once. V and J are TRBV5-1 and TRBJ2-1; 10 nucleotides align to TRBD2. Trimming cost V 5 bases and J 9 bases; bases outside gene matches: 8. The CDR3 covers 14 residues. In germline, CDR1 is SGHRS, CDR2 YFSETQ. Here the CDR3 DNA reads TGCGCCAGCAGTTTCAGCGGGAGGGAGGCTGAGCAGTTCTTC. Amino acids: CASSFSGREAEQFF. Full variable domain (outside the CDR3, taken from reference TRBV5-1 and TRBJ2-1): KAGVTQTPRYLIKTRGQQVTLSCSPISGHRSVSWYQQTPGQGLQFLFEYFSETQRNKGNFPGRFSGRQFSNSRSEMNVSTLELGDSALYLCASSFSGREAEQFFGPGTRLTVL.

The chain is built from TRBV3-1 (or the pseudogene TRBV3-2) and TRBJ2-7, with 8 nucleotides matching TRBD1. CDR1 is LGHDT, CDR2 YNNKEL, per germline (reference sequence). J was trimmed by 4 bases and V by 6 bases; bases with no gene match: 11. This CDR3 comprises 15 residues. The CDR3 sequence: CASRKSWDRSYEQYF. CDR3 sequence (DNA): TGTGCCAGCAGAAAGAGCTGGGACAGGTCATACGAGCAGTACTTC.

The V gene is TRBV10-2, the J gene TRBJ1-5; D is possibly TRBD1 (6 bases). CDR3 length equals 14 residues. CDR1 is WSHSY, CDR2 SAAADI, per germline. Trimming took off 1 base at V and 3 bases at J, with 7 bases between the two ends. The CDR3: CASSEWDTNQPQHF. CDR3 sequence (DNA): TGCGCCAGCAGTGAGTGGGACACCAATCAGCCCCAGCATTTT.

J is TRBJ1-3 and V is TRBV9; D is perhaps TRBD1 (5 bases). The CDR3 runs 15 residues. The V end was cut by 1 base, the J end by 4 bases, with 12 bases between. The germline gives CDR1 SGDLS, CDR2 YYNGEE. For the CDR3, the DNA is TGTGCCAGCAGCGTATCGCTGGGGGACGGAAACACCATATATTTT. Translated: CASSVSLGDGNTIYF. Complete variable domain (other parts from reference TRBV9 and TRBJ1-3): DSGVTQTPKHLITATGQRVTLRCSPRSGDLSVYWYQQSLDQGLQFLIQYYNGEERAKGNILERFSAQQFPDLHSELNLSSLELGDSALYFCASSVSLGDGNTIYFGEGSWLTVV.

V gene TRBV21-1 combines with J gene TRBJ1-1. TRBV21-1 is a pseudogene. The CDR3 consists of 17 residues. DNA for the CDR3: TGTGCCAGCAGCAAAGCGCCCCGAGGGGGGTACAACACTGAAGCTTTCTTT. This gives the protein CASSKAPRGGYNTEAFF.

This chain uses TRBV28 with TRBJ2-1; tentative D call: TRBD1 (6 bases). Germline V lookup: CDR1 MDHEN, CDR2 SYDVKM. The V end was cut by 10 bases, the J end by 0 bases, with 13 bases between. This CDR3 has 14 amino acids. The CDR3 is CATKRGSSYNEQFF. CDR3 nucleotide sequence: TGTGCCACCAAAAGGGGGAGCTCCTACAATGAGCAGTTCTTC.

The CDR3 spells CASSLRQRSYEQYF. DNA of the CDR3: TGCGCCAGCAGCTTGCGACAGCGCTCCTACGAGCAGTACTTC. The chain recombines TRBV5-1 with TRBJ2-7; D may be TRBD1 (5 bases). Germline V gene lookup returns CDR1 SGHRS and CDR2 YFSETQ. Trimming took 1 base from V and 0 from J, leaving 8 bases between them. The CDR3 has 14 amino acids.

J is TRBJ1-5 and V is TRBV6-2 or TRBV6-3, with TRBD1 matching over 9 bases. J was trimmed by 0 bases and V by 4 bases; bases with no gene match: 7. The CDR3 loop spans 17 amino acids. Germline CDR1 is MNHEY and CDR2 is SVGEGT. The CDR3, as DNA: TGTGCCAGCAGTTCCACTACAGGGGGCCGTAGCAATCAGCCCCAGCATTTT. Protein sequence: CASSSTTGGRSNQPQHF.

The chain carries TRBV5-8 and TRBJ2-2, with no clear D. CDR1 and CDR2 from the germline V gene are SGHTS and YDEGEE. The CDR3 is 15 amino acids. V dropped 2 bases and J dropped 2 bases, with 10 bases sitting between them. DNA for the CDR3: TGTGCCAGCAGCTTAGGCGGTAAAAACACCGGGGAGCTGTTTTTT. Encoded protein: CASSLGGKNTGELFF.

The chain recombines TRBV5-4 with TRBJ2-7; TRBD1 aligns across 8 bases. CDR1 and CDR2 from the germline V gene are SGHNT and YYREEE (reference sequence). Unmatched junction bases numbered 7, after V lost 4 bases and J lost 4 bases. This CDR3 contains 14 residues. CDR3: CASSGPGQVYEQYF. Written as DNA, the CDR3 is TGTGCCAGCAGCGGACCGGGACAGGTATACGAGCAGTACTTC.

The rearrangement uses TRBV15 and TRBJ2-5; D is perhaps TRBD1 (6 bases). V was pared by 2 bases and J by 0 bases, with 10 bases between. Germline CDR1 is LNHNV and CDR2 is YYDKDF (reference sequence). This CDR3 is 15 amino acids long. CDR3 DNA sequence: TGTGCCACCAGCAGAACTCGGACAGACCAAGAGACCCAGTACTTC. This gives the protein CATSRTRTDQETQYF.